The 25 T cell receptor beta chains presented below share a single source sample, sequenced in a study of shared clonotypes between healthy human individuals. Naive CD8 cells comprised CD45RO-negative, CCR7-positively selected cells, excluding terminally differentiated effector memory CD45RA+ cells. The protocol was immunoSEQ multiplex PCR, while the TCRdb copy is restricted to in-frame clones and leaves out a portion. The repertoire holds about 1.9 million clones, with around 93% as singletons. The sequencing sample was made of naive CD8+ T cells from PBMCs. Receptor source: a man younger than 30 in good health. Some clones in this sample may be carry-over from other donors' samples.

The V call is TRBV29-1, the J call TRBJ2-1; 8 bases fit TRBD2. Trimming cost V 8 bases and J 8 bases; bases outside gene matches: 23. CDR3 size: 17 residues. Germline assignment: CDR1 SQVTM and CDR2 ANQGSEA. The CDR3 sequence: CSFSGGRSDRLWDEQFF. DNA of the CDR3: TGCAGCTTCAGCGGGGGCCGTAGCGATCGGCTATGGGATGAGCAGTTCTTC.

The chain employs TRBV29-1 and TRBJ1-2; TRBD1 might be the D (5 bases). The germline CDR1 and CDR2 sequences are SQVTM and ANQGSEA. The CDR3 consists of 11 residues. V was pared by 6 bases and J by 6 bases, with 11 bases between. CDR3 protein: CSVGVGDGYTF. DNA for the CDR3: TGCAGCGTGGGGGTGGGAGATGGCTACACCTTC. Filled out from reference TRBV29-1 and TRBJ1-2, the complete variable domain reads SAVISQKPSRDICQRGTSLTIQCQVDSQVTMMFWYRQQPGQSLTLIATANQGSEATYESGFVIDKFPISRPNLTFSTLTVSNMSPEDSSIYLCSVGVGDGYTFGSGTRLTVV.

The chain couples TRBV6-4 to TRBJ2-3, with 10 bases matching TRBD2. V lost 8 bases to trimming and J lost 6 bases; unmatched junction nucleotides: 14. Germline V gives CDR1 MRHNA, CDR2 SNTAGT. The CDR3 is made up of 16 amino acids. The CDR3 DNA is TGTGCCAGCTCCGAACGGGCTAGCGGGAGTTTGGATACGCAGTATTTT. Its translation: CASSERASGSLDTQYF.

V usage is TRBV27 and J usage is TRBJ1-5; D ambiguous. V lost 6 bases and J lost 2, with 11 bases in between. The length of the CDR3 is 14 residues. CDR1 and CDR2 from the germline V gene are MNHEY and SMNVEV (reference sequence). CDR3 region: CASRPSWGNQPQHF. In DNA, the CDR3 is TGTGCCAGCAGACCCAGTTGGGGCAATCAGCCCCAGCATTTT.

This chain links TRBV5-4 with TRBJ1-1; no firm D call. Germline CDR1 SGHNT, CDR2 YYREEE (reference sequence). V was cut by 0 bases and J by 0 bases, with 12 bases left in between. The CDR3 consists of 16 residues. CDR3 sequence reads: CASSLVPYLMNTEAFF. In DNA, the CDR3 is TGTGCCAGCAGCTTGGTTCCGTACCTAATGAACACTGAAGCTTTCTTT.

The chain carries TRBV13 and TRBJ2-2, with 10 bases matching TRBD1. Germline V CDR1 and CDR2: PRHDT, FYEKMQ (reference sequence). V lost 5 bases, J lost 5 bases, and 5 bases stayed unmatched. The CDR3 covers 15 residues. In DNA form, the CDR3 reads TGTGCCAGCAGCCACCGGGACAGGGGTACCGGGGAGCTGTTTTTT. It yields the protein CASSHRDRGTGELFF. The variable domain in full, completed from reference TRBV13 and TRBJ2-2, reads AAGVIQSPRHLIKEKRETATLKCYPIPRHDTVYWYQQGPGQDPQFLISFYEKMQSDKGSIPDRFSAQQFSDYHSELNMSSLELGDSALYFCASSHRDRGTGELFFGEGSRLTVL.

The chain carries TRBV11-2 and TRBJ2-2, with TRBD2 matching 12 bases. The length of the CDR3 is 16 residues. With 10 bases clipped from V and 7 bases from J, the junction kept 13 bases outside the gene matches. Germline V CDR1 and CDR2: SGHAT, FQNNGV. CDR3 bases: TGTGCCACTCAACTAGGACTAGCGGGATTTAACGGGGAGCTGTTTTTT. Its translation: CATQLGLAGFNGELFF.

This clone has just one count. The V call is TRBV14, the J call TRBJ2-7; D might be TRBD2 (5 bases). The CDR3 is made up of 15 amino acids. Trimming left V 2 bases short and J 0 bases short, with 11 bases between. CDR1 SGHDN and CDR2 FVKESK come from the germline V gene. CDR3 sequence: CASSQPSLSSYEQYF. DNA for the CDR3: TGTGCCAGCAGCCAACCTAGCCTAAGCTCCTACGAGCAGTACTTC.

The chain employs TRBV27 and TRBJ2-5, with D possibly TRBD2 on 6 matching bases. Germline CDR1 reads MNHEY; CDR2 reads SMNVEV (reference sequence). The V and J ends lost 2 bases and 1 base respectively, with 11 bases between them. The CDR3 loop spans 15 amino acids. The CDR3 DNA follows: TGTGCCAGCAGTTTAGCGGGGAGGCCCCAAGAGACCCAGTACTTC. Translating gives CASSLAGRPQETQYF.

This clone has only one observation. The gene calls are TRBV2 and TRBJ2-2, with D possibly being TRBD2 (5 bases). There are 17 residues in the CDR3. V lost 6 bases, J lost 6 bases, and 23 bases lay in between. CDR1 is SNHLY, CDR2 FYNNEI, per germline. The CDR3 loop is CASSFPAADPRAGELFF. The CDR3 bases are TGTGCCAGCAGCTTTCCAGCAGCCGATCCGCGGGCCGGGGAGCTGTTTTTT.

This clone appeared a single time. The V call is TRBV6-6, the J call TRBJ2-7, with TRBD2 matching over 10 bases. The J segment lost 3 bases and the V segment lost 1 base, leaving 3 bases of the junction unmatched. Germline CDR1 is MNHNY and CDR2 is SVGAGI (reference sequence). The CDR3 loop spans 15 amino acids. CDR3 region: CASSYLASGSYEQYF. Written as DNA, the CDR3 is TGTGCCAGCAGTTACTTGGCTAGCGGGAGCTACGAGCAGTACTTC.

The rearrangement links TRBV29-1 to TRBJ1-2; D not certain. The length of the CDR3 is 14 residues. In germline, CDR1 is SQVTM, CDR2 ANQGSEA. With 1 base removed from V and 0 bases from J, the gap between germline ends came to 9 bases. CDR3 sequence: CSVEVGVSNYGYTF. The DNA of the CDR3 is TGCAGCGTTGAAGTAGGAGTCTCTAACTATGGCTACACCTTC.

This clone has just one count. The V and J genes are TRBV11-2 and TRBJ2-1; TRBD2 aligns across 9 bases. CDR1 is SGHAT, CDR2 FQNNGV, per germline. V lost 6 bases, J lost 4 bases, and 13 bases stayed unmatched. The CDR3 extends over 17 amino acids. CDR3: CASRSGVAGARYNEQFF. In nucleotides, the CDR3 is TGTGCCAGCAGATCCGGGGTAGCGGGAGCTCGGTACAATGAGCAGTTCTTC.

V and J are TRBV6-1 and TRBJ1-5; weak D call: TRBD1 (5 bases). The V and J ends lost 6 bases and 4 bases respectively, with 7 bases between them. Looked up from germline, CDR1 is MNHNS and CDR2 is SASEGT. The CDR3 loop spans 12 amino acids. The CDR3 DNA reads as TGTGCCAGCAGGTACAGGAATCAGCCCCAGCATTTT. This gives the protein CASRYRNQPQHF.

The chain recombines TRBV19 with TRBJ2-3; D not certain. CDR3 length: 15 residues. Germline-derived CDR1 and CDR2 are LNHDA and SQIVND (reference sequence). V lost 1 base and J 4 bases, leaving 12 bases between the germline ends. The CDR3: CASSIVVGGADTQYF. For the CDR3, the DNA is TGTGCCAGTAGTATAGTCGTAGGTGGGGCAGATACGCAGTATTTT.

This chain links TRBV6-1 with TRBJ1-5; D not certain. V was trimmed by 0 bases and J by 3 bases, leaving 9 bases between them. Per germline, CDR1 MNHNS and CDR2 SASEGT. There are 15 residues in the CDR3. This CDR3 is CASSEATRINQPQHF. CDR3 coding DNA: TGTGCCAGCAGTGAAGCGACAAGGATCAATCAGCCCCAGCATTTT.

The chain carries TRBV6-1 and TRBJ1-1, with 7 bases lining up with TRBD1. V was clipped by 6 bases and J by 0 bases; unmatched bases: 1. The CDR3 contains 13 residues. Germline V gene data show CDR1 as MNHNS and CDR2 as SASEGT. The chain's CDR3 is CASRQGLNTEAFF. The CDR3 region has the DNA TGTGCCAGCAGACAGGGGTTGAACACTGAAGCTTTCTTT.

The rearrangement uses TRBV7-9 and TRBJ2-7; 8 bases map to TRBD2. V gave up 5 bases and J gave up 4 bases; unmatched junction bases: 10. CDR3 length: 15 residues. Germline assignment: CDR1 SEHNR and CDR2 FQNEAQ (reference sequence). The DNA of the CDR3 is TGTGCCAGCAGCGGTGCCCAGCGGGAGAGTTACGAGCAGTACTTC. Residues: CASSGAQRESYEQYF.

This rearrangement joins TRBV28 to TRBJ1-1; no definite D call. CDR1 MDHEN and CDR2 SYDVKM come from the germline V gene. Trimming pared 1 base from V and 6 bases from J, leaving 15 bases between. This CDR3 has 15 amino acids. CDR3 residues: CASSLLVEGDPEAFF. Here the CDR3 DNA reads TGTGCCAGCAGTTTATTAGTTGAGGGTGACCCTGAAGCTTTCTTT. Together with reference TRBV28 and TRBJ1-1, the CDR3 gives the full variable domain: DVKVTQSSRYLVKRTGEKVFLECVQDMDHENMFWYRQDPGLGLRLIYFSYDVKMKEKGDIPEGYSVSREKKERFSLILESASTNQTSMYLCASSLLVEGDPEAFFGQGTRLTVV.

CDR3 region: CASSTGTSGTYEQYF. The DNA for the CDR3 is TGTGCCAGCAGCACCGGGACTAGCGGAACCTACGAGCAGTACTTC. This chain connects TRBV7-9 to TRBJ2-7, with 11 bases identical to TRBD2. V trimming: 5 bases; J trimming: 2 bases; junction bases outside the gene matches: 5. The CDR3 is made up of 15 amino acids. Per germline, CDR1 SEHNR and CDR2 FQNEAQ (reference sequence).

This chain links TRBV7-2 with TRBJ2-1; tentatively, D is TRBD1 or TRBD2 (5 bases each). Between the trimmed V and J ends, which lost 5 bases and 3 bases, there was a span of 17 bases. Germline V CDR1 and CDR2: SGHTA, FQGNSA. The CDR3 runs to 16 residues. This chain's CDR3 is CASSPQRGRNYNEQFF. CDR3 coding DNA: TGTGCCAGCAGCCCCCAACGGGGCAGGAACTACAATGAGCAGTTCTTC.

Note on this clone: Distinct nucleotide sequences in the sample also encode this CDR3. This chain connects TRBV28 to TRBJ1-3; D gene uncertain. This CDR3 is 12 amino acids long. Per the germline V gene, CDR1 is MDHEN and CDR2 is SYDVKM. V dropped 3 bases and J dropped 0 bases, with 0 bases sitting between them. This CDR3 is CASSFSGNTIYF. For the CDR3, the DNA is TGTGCCAGCAGTTTCTCTGGAAACACCATATATTTT.

CDR3 in amino acids: CASSQPTGGNTIYF. The CDR3 bases are TGTGCCAGCAGCCAGCCGACAGGGGGAAACACCATATATTTT. This rearrangement joins TRBV11-2 to TRBJ1-3, with 7 positions matching TRBD1. The CDR3 has 14 residues. V was pared by 5 bases and J by 4 bases, with 5 bases of the junction left unmatched. CDR1 is SGHAT, CDR2 FQNNGV, per germline.

The rearrangement joins TRBV10-2 to TRBJ2-1; 8 bases fit TRBD2. V shed 10 bases and J 3 bases; nucleotides not matched to a gene: 11. This CDR3 contains 15 residues. Germline loops: CDR1 WSHSY, CDR2 SAAADI. CDR3: CATRGGRTSYNEQFF. CDR3 sequence (DNA): TGCGCCACCCGGGGGGGACGGACTAGCTACAATGAGCAGTTCTTC.

This chain links TRBV4-3 with TRBJ2-1; 8 nucleotides align to TRBD1. This CDR3 has 15 residues. With 3 bases clipped from V and 3 bases from J, the junction kept 4 bases outside the gene matches. Germline CDR1 and CDR2: LGHNA and YSLEER. In DNA form, the CDR3 reads TGCGCCAGCAGCCAGCGGACAGGGCTCTACAATGAGCAGTTCTTC. It codes for CASSQRTGLYNEQFF.